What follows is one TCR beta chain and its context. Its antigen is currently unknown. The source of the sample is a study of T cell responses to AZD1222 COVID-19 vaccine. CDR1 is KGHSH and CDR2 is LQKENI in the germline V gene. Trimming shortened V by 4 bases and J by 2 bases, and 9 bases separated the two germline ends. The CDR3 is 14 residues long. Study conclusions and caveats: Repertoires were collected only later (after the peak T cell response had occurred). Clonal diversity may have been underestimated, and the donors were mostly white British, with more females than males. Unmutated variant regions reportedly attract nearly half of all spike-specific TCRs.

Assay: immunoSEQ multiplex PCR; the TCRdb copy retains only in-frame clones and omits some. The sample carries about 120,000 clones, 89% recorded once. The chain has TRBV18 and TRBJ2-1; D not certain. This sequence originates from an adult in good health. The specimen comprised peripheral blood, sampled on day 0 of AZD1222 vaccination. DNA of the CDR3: TGTGCCAGCTCACGGGCGAAACCCTACAATGAGCAGTTCTTC. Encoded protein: CASSRAKPYNEQFF.